Shown below are 30 T cell receptor beta chains from a single sample sequenced in a study of blood T cells in healthy people across ages. The second PCR ran roughly 6 to 11 cycles with a sample-barcoded 5' primer and J-beta primers. One entry per CDR3 protein results from TCRdb running MiXCR on the 5' RACE reads. This sample has 450,000 to 700,000 distinct CDR3 sequences, with 25% to 30% found just once. Sequencing was performed on blood. The source of these receptors is a woman aged 70-85 years in good health.

This clonotype has a handful of counts. The chain joins TRBV20-1 to TRBJ2-5; 7 bases are a match to TRBD2. The CDR3 length is 11 residues. V dropped 5 bases and J dropped 11; count of bases not matched to a gene: 8. Germline V CDR1 and CDR2: DFQATT, SNEGSKA (reference sequence). As DNA, the CDR3 is TGCAGTGCTGGGACGAGGCGGGAGCAGTACTTC. Encoded protein: CSAGTRREQYF.

J is TRBJ2-3 and V is TRBV20-1; D unresolved. Trimming shortened V by 7 bases and J by 1 base, and 6 bases separated the two germline ends. CDR1 and CDR2 (germline): DFQATT, SNEGSKA (reference sequence). This CDR3 comprises 11 residues. The CDR3, as DNA: TGCAGTGTTGTGGGCACAGATACGCAGTATTTT. The encoded protein is CSVVGTDTQYF.

This sequence joins TRBV7-9 and TRBJ2-1, with 7 bases identical to TRBD2. Looked up from germline, CDR1 is SEHNR and CDR2 is FQNEAQ (reference sequence). The CDR3 is made up of 16 amino acids. Unmatched junction bases numbered 9, after V lost 5 bases and J lost 2 bases. The CDR3 DNA reads as TGTGCCAGCAGCCCCGCCTTGAGCGGGGCCTACAATGAGCAGTTCTTC. Translating gives CASSPALSGAYNEQFF.

The rearrangement joins TRBV6-1 to TRBJ2-3; 8 bases line up with TRBD2. Germline lookup yields CDR1 MNHNS and CDR2 SASEGT. The CDR3 loop spans 16 amino acids. V shed 6 bases and J 0 bases; nucleotides not matched to a gene: 8. The CDR3 spells CASSPTSGASTDTQYF. In nucleotides, the CDR3 is TGTGCCAGCAGCCCCACTAGCGGTGCTAGCACAGATACGCAGTATTTT.

The rearrangement joins TRBV5-1 to TRBJ1-2; D is unclear. Trimming pared 7 bases from V and 8 bases from J, leaving 12 bases between. Germline CDR1 reads SGHRS; CDR2 reads YFSETQ. The CDR3 has 11 residues. Here the CDR3 reads CASRQSSGYTF. DNA for the CDR3: TGCGCCAGCCGGCAATCTAGCGGCTACACCTTC.

The chain couples TRBV7-2 to TRBJ2-5; TRBD2 matches at 8 bases. The V and J ends lost 1 base and 5 bases, in that order; junction bases with no gene match: 9. The germline CDR1 and CDR2 sequences are SGHTA and FQGNSA. The length of the CDR3 is 16 residues. CDR3 coding DNA: TGTGCCAGCAGCTTAGAATCCAGCGGGGGATGGGAGACCCAGTACTTC. It yields the protein CASSLESSGGWETQYF.

The V call is TRBV6-6, the J call TRBJ2-1; D call uncertain. Trimming took 0 bases from V and 5 from J, leaving 5 bases between them. CDR3 size: 13 residues. In germline, CDR1 is MNHNY, CDR2 SVGAGI (reference sequence). The CDR3 is CASSYSANNEQFF. DNA for the CDR3: TGTGCCAGCAGTTACTCAGCTAACAATGAGCAGTTCTTC.

The chain links TRBV7-2 to TRBJ1-1; TRBD1 might be the D (5 bases). Trimming took off 2 bases at V and 6 bases at J, with 16 bases between the two ends. This CDR3 is 15 amino acids long. Germline V gene lookup returns CDR1 SGHTA and CDR2 FQGNSA. This CDR3 reads CASSLPDKVVPEAFF. CDR3 bases: TGTGCCAGCAGCTTACCGGACAAGGTGGTCCCTGAAGCTTTCTTT.

This clonotype showed up just a few times. The rearrangement joins TRBV10-3 to TRBJ1-1; tentative D call: TRBD1 (5 bases). With 1 base removed from V and 4 bases from J, the gap between germline ends came to 19 bases. Looked up from germline, CDR1 is ENHRY and CDR2 is SYGVKD. The CDR3 has 17 residues. The CDR3 region is CAISEWGVTLGGTEAFF. The CDR3 bases are TGTGCCATCAGTGAGTGGGGGGTCACTCTTGGGGGCACTGAAGCTTTCTTT.

The chain is built from TRBV20-1 and TRBJ1-5; D not certain. Trimming removed 4 bases from V and 0 bases from J, with 7 bases in between. The CDR3 has 13 amino acids. Per the germline V gene, CDR1 is DFQATT and CDR2 is SNEGSKA (reference sequence). CDR3 nucleotides: TGCAGTGCTACAGAAAGTAGCAATCAGCCCCAGCATTTT. Its protein is CSATESSNQPQHF.

The chain combines TRBV3-1 with TRBJ2-1; 13 positions match TRBD2. Germline lookup yields CDR1 LGHDT and CDR2 YNNKEL (reference sequence). This CDR3 has 19 residues. V shed 4 bases and J 3 bases; nucleotides not matched to a gene: 12. The CDR3 loop reads CASSRTTGTSGDRYNEQFF. In nucleotides, the CDR3 is TGTGCCAGCAGCCGAACGACCGGGACTAGCGGGGACCGCTACAATGAGCAGTTCTTC.

This clonotype was found a few times. V is TRBV12-3 or TRBV12-4 and J is TRBJ2-5; TRBD1 or TRBD2 may be the D gene (5 bases each). With 6 bases removed from V and 5 bases from J, the gap between germline ends came to 13 bases. The CDR3 runs 13 residues. The CDR3 coding sequence is TGTGCCAGCAGACCCGGGACGGTGGAGACCCAGTACTTC. As protein: CASRPGTVETQYF.

This clonotype was detected only a few times. The chain carries TRBV20-1 and TRBJ2-1; the match to TRBD2 covers 9 bases. Germline CDR1 is DFQATT and CDR2 is SNEGSKA (reference sequence). CDR3 length equals 17 residues. Trimming at V came to 6 bases and at J to 0 bases, leaving 12 bases not matched to a gene. The CDR3 loop is CSAEVGAGGSSYNEQFF. The CDR3 nucleotides are TGCAGTGCCGAGGTCGGAGCGGGGGGAAGCTCCTACAATGAGCAGTTCTTC.

This clonotype was detected ten times or more. The gene calls are TRBV11-2 and TRBJ2-7, with TRBD1 matching over 10 bases. J gave up 3 bases and V 1 base, and 0 bases lay outside the gene matches. CDR3 size: 14 residues. Germline V gene lookup returns CDR1 SGHAT and CDR2 FQNNGV. CDR3 loop: CASSLGTGGYEQYF. CDR3 nucleotides: TGTGCCAGCAGCTTAGGGACAGGGGGCTACGAGCAGTACTTC.

In this sample, this clonotype turned up once. The gene calls are TRBV20-1 and TRBJ2-5; the D call may be TRBD1 or TRBD2 (6 bases each). With the DNA end fitting TRBJ2-7 better, the J assignment may be wrong. Germline V gives CDR1 DFQATT, CDR2 SNEGSKA (reference sequence). The length of the CDR3 is 13 residues. The CDR3 region is CSAVGGSSYEQYF. CDR3 DNA: TGCAGTGCCGTCGGGGGCAGCTCCTACGAGCAGTACTTC.

The chain carries TRBV7-9 and TRBJ2-3; 7 nucleotides align to TRBD2. Germline V gives CDR1 SEHNR, CDR2 FQNEAQ (reference sequence). The V segment lost 5 bases and the J segment 3 bases; nucleotides outside the gene matches: 11. There are 16 residues in the CDR3. The chain's CDR3 is CASSRTYGGRTDTQYF. The DNA for the CDR3 is TGTGCCAGCAGCCGAACCTACGGGGGGAGAACAGATACGCAGTATTTT. The whole variable domain, remainder taken from reference TRBV7-9 and TRBJ2-3, is DTGVSQNPRHKITKRGQNVTFRCDPISEHNRLYWYRQTLGQGPEFLTYFQNEAQLEKSRLLSDRFSAERPKGSFSTLEIQRTEQGDSAMYLCASSRTYGGRTDTQYFGPGTRLTVL.

The chain has TRBV7-2 and TRBJ2-1; D tentatively fits TRBD1 or TRBD2 (5 bases each). Per the germline V gene, CDR1 is SGHTA and CDR2 is FQGNSA. Trimming removed 3 bases at V and 10 bases at J, with 13 bases between. The CDR3 contains 13 residues. The CDR3 sequence is CASSLDGTGEQFF. CDR3 DNA: TGTGCCAGCAGCTTGGACGGGACGGGGGAGCAGTTCTTC. Supplemented by reference TRBV7-2 and TRBJ2-1, the full variable domain reads GAGVSQSPSNKVTEKGKDVELRCDPISGHTALYWYRQSLGQGLEFLIYFQGNSAPDKSGLPSDRFSAERTGGSVSTLTIQRTQQEDSAVYLCASSLDGTGEQFFGPGTRLTVL.

A few counts support this clonotype. V usage is TRBV4-3 and J usage is TRBJ1-3; D gene unclear. CDR1 is LGHNA and CDR2 is YSLEER in the germline V gene. The CDR3 sequence is 16 residues long. V lost 0 bases and J lost 2, with 11 bases in between. This CDR3 is CASSQEVSKTGNTIYF. The DNA for the CDR3 is TGCGCCAGCAGCCAAGAAGTGTCGAAAACTGGAAACACCATATATTTT.

A few counts support this clonotype. Possible read error: a much larger clone is one base away. The rearrangement links TRBV7-9 to TRBJ1-2; 9 nucleotides line up with TRBD1. This CDR3 comprises 14 residues. Per the germline V gene, CDR1 is SEHNR and CDR2 is FQNEAQ (reference sequence). Trimming at V came to 7 bases and at J to 2 bases, leaving 5 bases not matched to a gene. CDR3 DNA: TGTGCCAGCAACTTGGGACAGGGCAACTATGGCTACACCTTC. Its translation is CASNLGQGNYGYTF.

On this clonotype itself: The missing conserved phenylalanine or tryptophan at the end of this CDR3 makes a read error likely. This chain uses TRBV2 with TRBJ1-1, with D uncertain. CDR1 and CDR2 (germline): SNHLY, FYNNEI. The germline V and J ends were trimmed by 6 bases and 0 bases, with 11 bases remaining between them. The length of the CDR3 is 14 residues. The CDR3 sequence: CASRERPMNTEAFS. CDR3 in DNA: TGTGCCAGCAGAGAGCGGCCGATGAACACTGAAGCTTTCTCT.

This chain uses TRBV29-1 with TRBJ2-3, with 7 bases lining up with TRBD2. This CDR3 spans 14 amino acids. Germline V gene data show CDR1 as SQVTM and CDR2 as ANQGSEA. V lost 6 bases and J lost 2; bases outside the gene matches: 8. The CDR3 sequence is CSVLLARATDTQYF. The CDR3 DNA sequence: TGCAGCGTCTTACTAGCGAGGGCCACAGATACGCAGTATTTT.

This clonotype was observed a handful of times. V is TRBV7-9 and J is TRBJ2-1; 11 bases map to TRBD2. CDR3 size: 15 residues. Germline values: CDR1 SEHNR, CDR2 FQNEAQ (reference sequence). Unmatched junction bases numbered 7, after V lost 5 bases and J lost 7 bases. In nucleotides, the CDR3 is TGTGCCAGCAGCCGCACTAGCGGGGGTTTGAATGAGCAGTTCTTC. It is translated as CASSRTSGGLNEQFF. Filled out from reference TRBV7-9 and TRBJ2-1, the complete variable domain reads DTGVSQNPRHKITKRGQNVTFRCDPISEHNRLYWYRQTLGQGPEFLTYFQNEAQLEKSRLLSDRFSAERPKGSFSTLEIQRTEQGDSAMYLCASSRTSGGLNEQFFGPGTRLTVL.

The chain joins TRBV7-2 to TRBJ2-2; D is ambiguous. Germline loops: CDR1 SGHTA, CDR2 FQGNSA. Trimming took off 5 bases at V and 1 base at J, with 14 bases between the two ends. The CDR3 totals 16 residues. The CDR3 region is CASSRKDGRNTGELFF. The CDR3 DNA follows: TGTGCCAGCAGCCGCAAGGACGGAAGGAACACCGGGGAGCTGTTTTTT.

The gene calls are TRBV7-3 and TRBJ1-1, with a tentative D call TRBD1 (6 bases). Germline V gives CDR1 SGHTA, CDR2 FQGTGA. V was cut by 5 bases and J by 5 bases, with 15 bases left in between. The CDR3 totals 14 residues. The CDR3 reads CASSQMGAGTEAFF. Written as DNA, the CDR3 is TGTGCCAGCAGCCAAATGGGGGCGGGGACTGAAGCTTTCTTT.

CDR3 sequence: CASSWKTGTEAFF. CDR3 sequence (DNA): TGCGCCAGCAGCTGGAAGACGGGCACTGAAGCTTTCTTT. The J gene is TRBJ1-1, the V gene TRBV4-1; D not resolved. V was clipped by 5 bases and J by 4 bases, with 11 bases between them. The CDR3 totals 13 residues. The germline V gene has CDR1 MGHRA and CDR2 YSYEKL.

The gene calls are TRBV14 and TRBJ2-7; 9 positions match TRBD2. This CDR3 is 16 amino acids long. From germline, CDR1 is SGHDN and CDR2 FVKESK. Unmatched junction bases numbered 8, after V lost 3 bases and J lost 2 bases. CDR3 sequence reads: CASSHPSGTLTYEQYF. CDR3 in DNA: TGTGCCAGCAGCCACCCTAGCGGGACACTCACCTACGAGCAGTACTTC.

This clonotype was seen a few times. The genes are TRBV6-6 and TRBJ2-2; D is unclear. Germline lookup yields CDR1 MNHNY and CDR2 SVGAGI (reference sequence). V lost 7 bases and J lost 6, with 12 bases in between. The CDR3 is 13 residues long. CDR3 loop: CASKTPSAGELFF. As DNA, the CDR3 is TGTGCCAGCAAAACACCCAGCGCCGGGGAGCTGTTTTTT.

A few counts support this clonotype. The chain carries TRBV5-1 and TRBJ2-1; no reliable D call. Looked up from germline, CDR1 is SGHRS and CDR2 is YFSETQ. The CDR3 runs to 14 residues. V was clipped by 3 bases and J by 6 bases, with 13 bases between them. For the CDR3, the DNA is TGCGCCAGCAGCTACTCAACAGTAATCAATGAGCAGTTCTTC. Protein: CASSYSTVINEQFF.

The V gene is TRBV7-2, the J gene TRBJ2-1; TRBD1 might be the D (6 bases). CDR1 is SGHTA and CDR2 is FQGNSA in the germline V gene. The CDR3 totals 13 residues. V lost 4 bases and J lost 6, with 10 bases in between. The CDR3 DNA reads TGTGCCAGCAGCTGGCCAGGGGTCAATGAGCAGTTCTTC. It specifies CASSWPGVNEQFF.

Only a few counts were recorded for this clonotype. The chain has TRBV10-3 and TRBJ1-6; perhaps TRBD1 as D (5 bases). The CDR3 is made up of 13 amino acids. V was pared by 6 bases and J by 8 bases, with 11 bases between. Germline lookup yields CDR1 ENHRY and CDR2 SYGVKD. The CDR3 spells CAIRDWGDSPLHF. The CDR3 DNA sequence: TGTGCCATCAGAGACTGGGGGGATTCACCCCTCCACTTT.